This entry is about one T cell receptor (beta chain). Its antigen remains unidentified. It has no much larger one-base neighbor in the sample; base qualities were not kept. The data are from a study of shared clonotypes between healthy human individuals (dated by TCRdb to between 2020 and 2021). Regarding the complete study: The cohort comprised a couple of women and a few men aged 18 to 49 years. For each donor, CD4 naive and CD4 memory were each given three plates, CD8 naive was given two plates, and CD8 memory was given one plate. To increase sequencing depth and limit assay-specific biases, different laboratories used diverse techniques to prepare libraries and sequence TCR repertoires. Between about 0.8 and 9 billion PBMCs per donor were obtained by leukapheresis. Blood TCR repertoires of four to six healthy adults were deeply sequenced to estimate repertoire size and the extent of clonotype sharing between individuals.

The CDR3 contains 15 residues, cysteine and phenylalanine counted. The entry retains the CDR3 DNA only, 45 bases that are in frame from base 1. As encoded in the germline V gene (reference sequence), CDR1 is LNHDA while CDR2 is SQIVND. Between the V and J ends, shortened by 3 bases and 1 base respectively, the junction contains 10 bases. Study-wide findings and limitations: Only blood was sampled, and tissue TCR repertoires likely differ from those in blood. When a handful of donors were compared, the shared fraction of clonotypes was roughly 4.8% for naive CD4, around 4% for naive CD8, roughly 2.5% for memory CD4, and about 0.36% for memory CD8. Even with the large sequencing depth, rarefaction of the sorted-subset datasets indicated that sequencing was incomplete. Compared with non-shared clonotypes, clonotypes shared by all four sorted-subset donors had higher generation probabilities. Estimated clonotype richness was generally larger for naive than for memory subsets. The genetic and exposure-history diversity represented was limited by the small number of donors. Pairwise subsampling indicated that sequencing depth was expected to affect the degree of clonotype sharing among donors.

CD8 naive samples consisted of CD45RO-negative cells that were positively selected for CCR7, yielding a CD45RA+CCR7+ population without TemRA cells. Donors were healthy HIV-negative adults with no recently reported acute infections or vaccinations. Only Caucasian adults living in Nashville, Tennessee, USA were represented among the donors. Blood was collected by leukapheresis, and PBMCs were isolated by Ficoll-Histopaque density gradient centrifugation and then cryopreserved in liquid nitrogen vapor phase. Analytical flow cytometry was used to check the purity and quantity of each magnetically sorted T cell population. Genomic DNA was isolated from each sorted fraction and quantified by UV absorbance on a Nanodrop 2000c. TCR CDR3 regions were amplified from genomic DNA by multiplex PCR using the deep immunoSEQ assay. Extracted genomic DNA from each cell subset was spread evenly across all wells of several immunoSEQ 96-well plates, with each plate serving as a replicate. For sorted subsets, roughly 0.2 ug genomic DNA, equal to tens of thousands of T cell genomes, was loaded into each replicate PCR. The purified libraries were quantified using a Qubit 3.0 fluorometer, sized with a Bioanalyzer 2100, and then quantified again using the KAPA Library Quantification kit. Each immunoSEQ 96-well plate was sequenced on its own single-read 150-cycle Illumina NextSeq 550 flow cell. Turning to the authors' computational methods: Because only junctional sequences without quality scores were contained in the immunoSEQ output, filtering matching that applied to full-length reads could not be performed. Sequences were annotated with PyIR, a Python wrapper for IgBLAST v1.9, and V/J genes and CDR3 were assigned using IMGT germline references. Any read was removed if the V/J assignment was weak (E-value above 1e-6), the CDR3 was missing, or the read contained stop codons, out-of-frame junctions, or ambiguous translated residues. V3J clonotypes were defined as sequences sharing an identical inferred V gene, J gene, and CDR3 amino acid sequence. The percentage overlap between two repertoires was calculated by dividing the number of shared unique clonotypes by the size of the smaller repertoire. Richness of each repertoire was evaluated using RTK rarefaction, the Chao1 estimator, and Recon v2.1 estimates of unobserved clonotypes. Generation probabilities were computed with OLGA for all TCRbeta clonotypes obtained by the gDNA method from several donors. In TCRdb, the immuneACCESS table is reduced to in-frame sequences with V and J assigned. These tables do not hold every clone; where another copy was compared, an unresolved V gene accounts for under half, and the others remain unexplained. That table furnishes V, J and clone size, whereas the DNA furnished D and trimming. The sample table shows over 2,000,000 clones, and just under 95% are seen once. About 1.7% of the sample comes from the top ten.

The sample was naive CD8+ T cells from PBMCs. This specimen's cell subset or site label, interpreted: CD45RA+CCR7+. The source is a man younger than 30 in good health. Some clones in this sample may be carry-over from other donors' samples. The chain is encoded by TRBV19 joined to TRBJ1-5; TRBD1 is possibly the D segment (6 matching bases). The DNA is as follows: TGTGCCAGTAGTATCTTTACAGGGAGCAATCAGCCCCAGCATTTT. This translates into CASSIFTGSNQPQHF. This CDR3, with the reference TRBV19 and TRBJ1-5 proteins standing in past its ends, gives the full variable domain DGGITQSPKYLFRKEGQNVTLSCEQNLNHDAMYWYRQDPGQGLRLIYYSQIVNDFQKGDIAEGYSVSREKKESFPLTVTSAQKNPTAFYLCASSIFTGSNQPQHFGDGTRLSIL.